This paragraph reports one T cell receptor beta chain. Following a re-call of the 5' RACE reads, TCRdb has one entry per CDR3 protein and lacks DNA. The sample table includes about 210,000 distinct CDR3 sequences. The data were obtained in a study of monozygotic twins with inflammatory bowel disease. Material for sequencing was blood. The clonotype comes from a human donor with ulcerative colitis or Crohn's disease, or a healthy co-twin of an affected twin (not recorded which).

CDR3: CASSYGVPPVGEQFF. The chain employs TRBV5-1 and TRBJ2-1; TCRdb's assignment of TRBD1 cannot be checked, as there is no DNA. CDR3 length: 15 amino acids. CDR1 and CDR2 (germline): SGHRS, YFSETQ.